This section outlines one TCR beta chain sequence together with its context. This clonotype was detected a few times. This clone's antigen is unknown. Per-nucleotide qualities are absent, and no much larger clonotype sits a single base away. The entry originates in a study of T-cell reconstitution after alpha-beta-depleted transplantation in children (dated by TCRdb to 2016 to 2017). With respect to the entire study: Using TCR repertoire profiling, the study followed T-cell immune reconstitution in a quantitative way in children after TCRalphabeta/CD19-depleted allogeneic hematopoietic cell transplantation.

Libraries were prepared through PCR. Instrument on record: Illumina HiSeq 2500. To normalize quantification of the TCRbeta repertoire, the TCR libraries were built with molecular barcoding that relied on unique molecular identifiers. The raw public data were reprocessed by TCRdb itself: fastp quality trimming at Q25, MiXCR clonotype calling, in-frame beta chains only. Entries that share a CDR3 protein sequence are merged under the most common genes and DNA. This sample is represented by a few hundred thousand distinct CDR3 sequences; 9.5% to 15% of them were singletons. The top ten clonotypes cover 5% to 6% of the sample. V lost 1 base and J lost 3 bases, and the count of bases not matched to a germline gene is 4. The CDR3 starts with the cysteine, ends with the phenylalanine, and has 15 residues. Only the CDR3 portion is preserved as DNA: 45 bases, with reading frame beginning at the first base.

The origin of this receptor is a human donor who donated a stem cell graft to a child with combined immunodeficiency. The V gene is TRBV12-3 or TRBV12-4 and the J gene is TRBJ2-7; TRBD2 agrees with 9 junctional bases. The input for sequencing was PBMCs from the stem cell graft donor, taken from the stem cell graft. The DNA sequence is as follows: TGTGCCAGCAGTTTAGATTGGCGGGGGGGCTACGAGCAGTACTTC. Its protein product is CASSLDWRGGYEQYF.